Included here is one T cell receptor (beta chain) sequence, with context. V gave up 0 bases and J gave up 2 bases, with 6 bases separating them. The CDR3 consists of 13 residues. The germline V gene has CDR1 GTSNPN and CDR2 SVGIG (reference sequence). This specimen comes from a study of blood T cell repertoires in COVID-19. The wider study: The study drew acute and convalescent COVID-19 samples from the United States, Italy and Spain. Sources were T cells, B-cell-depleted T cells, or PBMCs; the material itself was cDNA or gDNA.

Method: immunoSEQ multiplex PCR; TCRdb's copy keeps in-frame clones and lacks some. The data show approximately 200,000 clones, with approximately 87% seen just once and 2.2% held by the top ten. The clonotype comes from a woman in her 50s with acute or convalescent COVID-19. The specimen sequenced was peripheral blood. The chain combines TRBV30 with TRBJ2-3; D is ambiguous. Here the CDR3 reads CAWSVGDTDTQYF. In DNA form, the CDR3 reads TGTGCCTGGAGTGTTGGAGACACAGATACGCAGTATTTT.